Below are 10 T cell receptor beta chains sequenced from a single sample in a study of blood T cell repertoires in COVID-19. Assay: immunoSEQ multiplex PCR; the TCRdb copy retains only in-frame clones and omits some. Of 150,000 to 200,000 clones detected, 88% appear once; the ten largest clones hold roughly 4.7%. The sample comprised peripheral blood. These receptor sequences come from a human donor in a cohort sampled during active COVID-19.

This sequence joins TRBV4-1 and TRBJ2-1, with 10 bases fitting TRBD2. CDR1 is MGHRA and CDR2 is YSYEKL in the germline V gene. Trimming cost V 2 bases and J 3 bases; bases outside gene matches: 4. The length of the CDR3 is 16 residues. The CDR3 reads CASSQPTSGLYNEQFF. DNA for the CDR3: TGCGCCAGCAGCCAACCGACTAGCGGGCTCTACAATGAGCAGTTCTTC.

This chain connects TRBV6-2 or TRBV6-3 to TRBJ2-3; D not certain. Germline CDR1 MNHEY, CDR2 SVGEGT. Trimming shortened V by 2 bases and J by 0 bases, and 9 bases separated the two germline ends. The CDR3 is 15 residues long. CDR3 DNA: TGTGCCAGCAGTTACGGGCAGGCTAGCACAGATACGCAGTATTTT. Amino acids: CASSYGQASTDTQYF.

J is TRBJ1-2 and V is TRBV5-1; TRBD1 aligns across 8 bases. Germline V gene sequence: CDR1 SGHRS, CDR2 YFSETQ. With V trimmed by 7 bases and J by 2 bases, 16 bases remained unmatched. The CDR3 covers 17 residues. CDR3 coding DNA: TGCGCCAGCGGTCCCGGACAGGGCCGACCGAGAAACTATGGCTACACCTTC. Protein product: CASGPGQGRPRNYGYTF.

The chain uses TRBV24-1 and TRBJ1-2; unclear D gene. Germline CDR1 KGHDR, CDR2 SFDVKD. Trimming pared 2 bases from V and 8 bases from J, leaving 17 bases between. The CDR3 is made up of 15 amino acids. The CDR3 is CATSDSLSGRLGYTF. Written as DNA, the CDR3 is TGTGCCACCAGTGATTCCCTAAGTGGGCGCTTAGGCTACACCTTC.

The CDR3 reads CASARGLMNTEAFF. Here the CDR3 DNA reads TGTGCCAGTGCGCGAGGTCTTATGAACACTGAAGCTTTCTTT. This sequence joins TRBV9 and TRBJ1-1; D is ambiguous. Germline V gene lookup returns CDR1 SGDLS and CDR2 YYNGEE. V was trimmed by 8 bases and J by 0 bases, leaving 14 bases between them. The CDR3 has 14 residues.

Here the CDR3 reads CASSIYQGGYTF. Written as DNA, the CDR3 is TGTGCCAGTAGTATTTACCAGGGTGGCTACACCTTC. The chain uses TRBV19 and TRBJ1-2; D perhaps matches TRBD1 (5 bases). The CDR3 loop spans 12 amino acids. CDR1 is LNHDA, CDR2 SQIVND, per germline (reference sequence). V lost 3 bases and J 7 bases, leaving 9 bases between the germline ends.

The V and J genes are TRBV12-5 and TRBJ2-3, with TRBD1 identical over 7 bases. The CDR3 has 16 residues. Germline values: CDR1 LGHNT, CDR2 FRNRAP. Germline trimming cut 7 bases from V and 4 bases from J; bases unmatched to any gene: 14. CDR3 loop: CASVSFVGQISDTQYF. For the CDR3, the DNA is TGTGCTAGTGTATCCTTCGTGGGACAGATATCAGATACGCAGTATTTT. The whole variable domain, filled in from reference TRBV12-5 and TRBJ2-3, reads DARVTQTPRHKVTEMGQEVTMRCQPILGHNTVFWYRQTMMQGLELLAYFRNRAPLDDSGMPKDRFSAEMPDATLATLKIQPSEPRDSAVYFCASVSFVGQISDTQYFGPGTRLTVL.

The CDR3 region is CASSQGQGGRSTEAFF. CDR3 DNA: TGTGCCAGCAGCCAGGGGCAGGGAGGGAGGAGCACTGAAGCTTTCTTT. The rearrangement links TRBV3-1 (or the pseudogene TRBV3-2) to TRBJ1-1; perhaps TRBD1 as D (5 bases). Deletions cut 3 bases from V and 4 bases from J, with 18 bases between. The CDR3 is 16 residues long. The germline gives CDR1 LGHDT, CDR2 YNNKEL (reference sequence).

The V and J genes are TRBV12-5 and TRBJ1-1; the D is unclear. This CDR3 is 18 amino acids long. The V gene's germline CDR1 is LGHNT and CDR2 FRNRAP. Trimming removed 5 bases from V and 2 bases from J, with 24 bases in between. The CDR3 nucleotides read TGTGCTAGTGGTCGATCAAAAGCCTCGGTAGTGGGCAACACTGAAGCTTTCTTT. Its translation: CASGRSKASVVGNTEAFF.

The chain joins TRBV18 to TRBJ2-7; 7 bases map to TRBD2. Germline values: CDR1 KGHSH, CDR2 LQKENI. The CDR3 is made up of 15 amino acids. V shed 0 bases, J shed 3 bases, and the junction held 5 bases outside the gene matches. The CDR3 loop reads CASSPPGGEFYEQYF. As DNA, the CDR3 is TGTGCCAGCTCACCACCGGGGGGGGAGTTCTACGAGCAGTACTTC.